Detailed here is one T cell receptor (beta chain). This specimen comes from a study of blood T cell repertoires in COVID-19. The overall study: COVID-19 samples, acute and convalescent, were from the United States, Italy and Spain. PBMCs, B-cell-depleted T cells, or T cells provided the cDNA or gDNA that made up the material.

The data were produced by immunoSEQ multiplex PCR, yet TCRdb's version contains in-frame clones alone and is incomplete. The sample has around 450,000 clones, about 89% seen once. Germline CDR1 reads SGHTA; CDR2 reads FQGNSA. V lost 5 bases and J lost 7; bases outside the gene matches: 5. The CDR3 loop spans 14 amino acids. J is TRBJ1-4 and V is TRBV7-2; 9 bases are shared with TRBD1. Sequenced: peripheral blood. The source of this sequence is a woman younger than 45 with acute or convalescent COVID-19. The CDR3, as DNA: TGTGCCAGCAGCCAAACAGGGGGCGGTGAAAAACTGTTTTTT. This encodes CASSQTGGGEKLFF.